The TCR beta chain under discussion was sequenced for a study of blood T cell repertoires in COVID-19. Overall study: In each case, the material was cDNA or gDNA derived from T cells, B-cell-depleted T cells, or PBMCs.

Per the authors' pipeline: For nucleated cells, counts were estimated from reference gene primer amplification. TCRdb keeps only in-frame clones here, not all; method: immunoSEQ multiplex PCR. V, J and clone size derive from that table, while D and trimming were established from the DNA sequence. The sample has around 180,000 clones; roughly four fifths are singletons. Sequenced sample: peripheral blood. The source is a human donor in a cohort sampled during active COVID-19.

The CDR3 coding sequence is TGCGCCAGCAGCCAAGATTTGGAGGAAAAACTGTTTTTT. This gives the protein CASSQDLEEKLFF. The rearrangement joins TRBV4-1 to TRBJ1-4; no clear D. The V gene's germline CDR1 is MGHRA and CDR2 YSYEKL. Trimming shortened V by 0 bases and J by 8 bases, and 7 bases separated the two germline ends. The CDR3 is made up of 13 amino acids.